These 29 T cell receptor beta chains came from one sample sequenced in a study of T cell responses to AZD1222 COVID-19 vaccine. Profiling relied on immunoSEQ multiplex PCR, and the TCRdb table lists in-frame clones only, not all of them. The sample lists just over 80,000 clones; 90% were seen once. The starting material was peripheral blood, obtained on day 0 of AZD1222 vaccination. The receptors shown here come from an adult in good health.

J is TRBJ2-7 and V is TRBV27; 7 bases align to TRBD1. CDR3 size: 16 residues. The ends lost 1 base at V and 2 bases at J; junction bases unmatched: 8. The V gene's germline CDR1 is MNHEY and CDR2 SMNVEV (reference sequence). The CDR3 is CASSLLSGTATYEQYF. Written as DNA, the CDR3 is TGTGCCAGCAGTTTATTGTCGGGGACAGCCACCTACGAGCAGTACTTC.

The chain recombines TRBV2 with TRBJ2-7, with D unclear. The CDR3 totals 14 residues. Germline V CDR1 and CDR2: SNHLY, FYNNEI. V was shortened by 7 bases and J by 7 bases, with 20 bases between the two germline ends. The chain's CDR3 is CASISKKGSTEQYF. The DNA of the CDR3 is TGTGCCAGCATCAGCAAGAAGGGCAGCACTGAGCAGTACTTC. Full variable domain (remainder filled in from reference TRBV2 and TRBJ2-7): EPEVTQTPSHQVTQMGQEVILRCVPISNHLYFYWYRQILGQKVEFLVSFYNNEISEKSEIFDDQFSVERPDGSNFTLKIRSTKLEDSAMYFCASISKKGSTEQYFGPGTRLTVT.

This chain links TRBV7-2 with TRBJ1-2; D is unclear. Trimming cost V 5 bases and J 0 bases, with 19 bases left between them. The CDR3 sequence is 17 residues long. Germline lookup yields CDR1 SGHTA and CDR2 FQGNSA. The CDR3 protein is CASSPRVGTGANYGYTF. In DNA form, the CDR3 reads TGTGCCAGCAGCCCACGGGTAGGAACGGGAGCTAACTATGGCTACACCTTC.

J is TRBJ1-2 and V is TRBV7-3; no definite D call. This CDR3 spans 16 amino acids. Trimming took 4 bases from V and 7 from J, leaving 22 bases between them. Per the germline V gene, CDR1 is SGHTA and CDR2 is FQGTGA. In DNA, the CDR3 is TGTGCCAGCAGCTCTTACCCTCCGGGCCGCGCAGGTGGCTACACCTTC. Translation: CASSSYPPGRAGGYTF.

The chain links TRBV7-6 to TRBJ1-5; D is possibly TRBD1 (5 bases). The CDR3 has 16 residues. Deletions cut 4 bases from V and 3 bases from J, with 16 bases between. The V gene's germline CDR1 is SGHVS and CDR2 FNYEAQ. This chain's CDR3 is CASSSATRVSNQPQHF. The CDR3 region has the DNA TGTGCCAGCAGCTCAGCTACCAGGGTGTCCAATCAGCCCCAGCATTTT.

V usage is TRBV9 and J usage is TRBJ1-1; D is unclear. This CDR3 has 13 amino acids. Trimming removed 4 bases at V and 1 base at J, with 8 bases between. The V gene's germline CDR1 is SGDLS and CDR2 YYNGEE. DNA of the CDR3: TGTGCCAGCAGCTCCCCCCCGAACACTGAAGCTTTCTTT. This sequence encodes CASSSPPNTEAFF.

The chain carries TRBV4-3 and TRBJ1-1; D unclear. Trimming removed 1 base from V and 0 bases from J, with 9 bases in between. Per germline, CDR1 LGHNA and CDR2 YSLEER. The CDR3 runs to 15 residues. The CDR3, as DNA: TGCGCCAGCAGCCAAGTTGGCCGGATGAACACTGAAGCTTTCTTT. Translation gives CASSQVGRMNTEAFF.

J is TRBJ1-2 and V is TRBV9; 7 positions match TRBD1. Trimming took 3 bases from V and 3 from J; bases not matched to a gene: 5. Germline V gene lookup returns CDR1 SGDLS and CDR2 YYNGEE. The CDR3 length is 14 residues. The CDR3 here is CASSARQGDYGYTF. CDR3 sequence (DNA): TGTGCCAGCAGCGCCAGACAGGGTGACTATGGCTACACCTTC.

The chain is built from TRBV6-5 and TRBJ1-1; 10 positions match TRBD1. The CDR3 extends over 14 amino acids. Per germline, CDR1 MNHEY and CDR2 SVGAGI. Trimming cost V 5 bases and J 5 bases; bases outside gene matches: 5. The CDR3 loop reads CASSRTGGRTEAFF. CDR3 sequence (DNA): TGTGCCAGCAGTCGGACAGGGGGGCGGACTGAAGCTTTCTTT.

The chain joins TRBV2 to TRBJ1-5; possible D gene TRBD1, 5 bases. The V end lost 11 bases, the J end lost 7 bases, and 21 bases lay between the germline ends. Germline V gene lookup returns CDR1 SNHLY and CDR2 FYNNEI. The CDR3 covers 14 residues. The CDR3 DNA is TGTGCCGGACATCGGGGTACATTGGAGCAGCCCCAGCATTTT. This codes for CAGHRGTLEQPQHF.

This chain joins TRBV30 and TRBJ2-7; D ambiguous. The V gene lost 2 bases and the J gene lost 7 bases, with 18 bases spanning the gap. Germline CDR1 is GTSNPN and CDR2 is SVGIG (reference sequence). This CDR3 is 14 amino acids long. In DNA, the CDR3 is TGTGCCTGGAGTCCCCGGGCATACTTGGGGGAGCAGTACTTC. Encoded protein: CAWSPRAYLGEQYF.

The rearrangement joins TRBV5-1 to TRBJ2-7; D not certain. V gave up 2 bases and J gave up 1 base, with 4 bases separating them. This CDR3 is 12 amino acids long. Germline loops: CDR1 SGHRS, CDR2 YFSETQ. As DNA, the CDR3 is TGCGCCAGCAGCTTAGCTTCCTACGAGCAGTACTTC. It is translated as CASSLASYEQYF. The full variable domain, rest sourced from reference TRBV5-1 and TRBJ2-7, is KAGVTQTPRYLIKTRGQQVTLSCSPISGHRSVSWYQQTPGQGLQFLFEYFSETQRNKGNFPGRFSGRQFSNSRSEMNVSTLELGDSALYLCASSLASYEQYFGPGTRLTVT.

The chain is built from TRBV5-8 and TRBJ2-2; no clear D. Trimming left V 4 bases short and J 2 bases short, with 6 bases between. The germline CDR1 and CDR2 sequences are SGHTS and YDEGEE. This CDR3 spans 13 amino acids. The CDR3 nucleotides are TGTGCCAGCAGCCGTTCCAACACCGGGGAGCTGTTTTTT. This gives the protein CASSRSNTGELFF. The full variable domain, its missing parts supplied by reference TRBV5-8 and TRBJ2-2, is EAGVTQSPTHLIKTRGQQATLRCSPISGHTSVYWYQQALGLGLQFLLWYDEGEERNRGNFPPRFSGRQFPNYSSELNVNALELEDSALYLCASSRSNTGELFFGEGSRLTVL.

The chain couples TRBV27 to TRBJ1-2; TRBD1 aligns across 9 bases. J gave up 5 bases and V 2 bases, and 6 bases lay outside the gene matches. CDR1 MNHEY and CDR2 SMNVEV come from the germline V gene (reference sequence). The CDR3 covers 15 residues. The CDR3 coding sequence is TGTGCCAGCAGTTTACGGGACAGGGATTTTTATGGCTACACCTTC. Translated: CASSLRDRDFYGYTF.

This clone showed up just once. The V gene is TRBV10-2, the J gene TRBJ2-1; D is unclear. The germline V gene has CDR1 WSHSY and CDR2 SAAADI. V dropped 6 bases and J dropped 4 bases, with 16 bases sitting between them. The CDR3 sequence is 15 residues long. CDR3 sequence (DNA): TGCGCCAGCAGGTTGGGAAATCGAGTTTACAATGAGCAGTTCTTC. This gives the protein CASRLGNRVYNEQFF.

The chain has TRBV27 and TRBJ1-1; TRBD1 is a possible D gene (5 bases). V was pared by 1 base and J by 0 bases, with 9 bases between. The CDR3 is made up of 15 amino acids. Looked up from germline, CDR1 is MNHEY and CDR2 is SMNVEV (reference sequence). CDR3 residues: CASSLWGDVNTEAFF. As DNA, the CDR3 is TGTGCCAGCAGTTTATGGGGGGACGTGAACACTGAAGCTTTCTTT.

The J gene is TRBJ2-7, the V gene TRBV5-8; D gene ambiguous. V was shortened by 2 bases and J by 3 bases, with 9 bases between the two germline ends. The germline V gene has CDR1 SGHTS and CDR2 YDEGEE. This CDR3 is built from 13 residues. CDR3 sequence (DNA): TGTGCCAGCAGCTTAGGGCAGAACTACGAGCAGTACTTC. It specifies CASSLGQNYEQYF.

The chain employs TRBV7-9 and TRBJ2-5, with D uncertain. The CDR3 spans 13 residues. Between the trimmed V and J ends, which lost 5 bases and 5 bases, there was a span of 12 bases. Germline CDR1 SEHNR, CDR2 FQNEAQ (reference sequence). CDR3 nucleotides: TGTGCCAGCAGCCCGCGGCCGAAGGAGACCCAGTACTTC. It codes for CASSPRPKETQYF.

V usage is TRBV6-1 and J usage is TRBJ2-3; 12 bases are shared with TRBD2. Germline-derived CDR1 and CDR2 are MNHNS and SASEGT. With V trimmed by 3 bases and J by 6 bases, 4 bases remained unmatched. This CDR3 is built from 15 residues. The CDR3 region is CASSDLAGGRDTQYF. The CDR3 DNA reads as TGTGCCAGCAGTGACCTAGCGGGGGGGCGTGATACGCAGTATTTT.

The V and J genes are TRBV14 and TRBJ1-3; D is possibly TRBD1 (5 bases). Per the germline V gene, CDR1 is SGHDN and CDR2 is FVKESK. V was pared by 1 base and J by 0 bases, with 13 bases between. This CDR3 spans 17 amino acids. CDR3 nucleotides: TGTGCCAGCAGCCAAGGACTACGGGACCCCTCTGGAAACACCATATATTTT. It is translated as CASSQGLRDPSGNTIYF. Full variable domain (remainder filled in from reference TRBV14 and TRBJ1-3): EAGVTQFPSHSVIEKGQTVTLRCDPISGHDNLYWYRRVMGKEIKFLLHFVKESKQDESGMPNNRFLAERTGGTYSTLKVQPAELEDSGVYFCASSQGLRDPSGNTIYFGEGSWLTVV.

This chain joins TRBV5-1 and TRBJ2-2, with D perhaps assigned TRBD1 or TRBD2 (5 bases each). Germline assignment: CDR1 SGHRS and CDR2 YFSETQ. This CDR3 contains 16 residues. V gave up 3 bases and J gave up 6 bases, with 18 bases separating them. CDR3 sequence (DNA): TGCGCCAGCAGCTCGGGGCGTCGGGACGGCGCCGGGGAGCTGTTTTTT. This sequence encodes CASSSGRRDGAGELFF.

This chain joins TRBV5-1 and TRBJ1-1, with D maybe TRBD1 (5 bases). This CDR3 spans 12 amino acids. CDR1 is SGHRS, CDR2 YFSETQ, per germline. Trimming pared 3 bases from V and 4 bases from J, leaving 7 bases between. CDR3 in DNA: TGCGCCAGCAGCTCCGGGGCCACTGAAGCTTTCTTT. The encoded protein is CASSSGATEAFF.

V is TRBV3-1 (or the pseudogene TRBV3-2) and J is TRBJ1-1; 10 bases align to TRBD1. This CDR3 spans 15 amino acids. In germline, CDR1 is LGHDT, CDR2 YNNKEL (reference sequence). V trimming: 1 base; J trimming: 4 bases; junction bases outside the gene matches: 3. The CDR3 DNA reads TGTGCCAGCAGCCAAGGGGGGACAGGGGCCACTGAAGCTTTCTTT. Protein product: CASSQGGTGATEAFF.

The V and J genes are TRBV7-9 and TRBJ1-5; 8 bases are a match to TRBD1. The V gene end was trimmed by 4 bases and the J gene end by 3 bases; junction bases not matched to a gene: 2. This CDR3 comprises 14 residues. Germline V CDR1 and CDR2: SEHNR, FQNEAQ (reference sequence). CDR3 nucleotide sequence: TGTGCCAGCAGCTCGACAGGGGACAATCAGCCCCAGCATTTT. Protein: CASSSTGDNQPQHF.

CDR3 DNA sequence: TGTGCCAGCAGCTTAGAAGGGATCTATGGCTACACCTTC. Its translation: CASSLEGIYGYTF. This rearrangement joins TRBV7-9 to TRBJ1-2; D unclear. CDR3 length: 13 residues. V lost 1 base, J lost 4 bases, and 7 bases lay in between. CDR1 SEHNR and CDR2 FQNEAQ come from the germline V gene (reference sequence).

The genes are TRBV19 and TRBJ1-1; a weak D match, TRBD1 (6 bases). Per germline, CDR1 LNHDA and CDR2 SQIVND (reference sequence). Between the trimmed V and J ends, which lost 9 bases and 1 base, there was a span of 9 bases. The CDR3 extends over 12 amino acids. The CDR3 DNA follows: TGTGCCAGCCAACAGGGGAACACTGAAGCTTTCTTT. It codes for CASQQGNTEAFF.

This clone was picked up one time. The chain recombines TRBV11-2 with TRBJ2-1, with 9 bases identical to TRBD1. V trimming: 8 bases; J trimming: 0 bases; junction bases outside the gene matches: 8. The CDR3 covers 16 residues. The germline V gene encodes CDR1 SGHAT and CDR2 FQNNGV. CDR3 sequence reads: CASRSWGQGSYNEQFF. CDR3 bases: TGTGCCAGCCGATCGTGGGGACAGGGCTCCTACAATGAGCAGTTCTTC.

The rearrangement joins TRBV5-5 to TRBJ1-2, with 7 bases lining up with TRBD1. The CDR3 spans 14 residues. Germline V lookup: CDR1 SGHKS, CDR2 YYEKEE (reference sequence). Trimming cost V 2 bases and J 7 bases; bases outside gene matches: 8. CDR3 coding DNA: TGTGCCAGCAGCTTACCGCTCAGGGACAGTGGCTACACCTTC. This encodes CASSLPLRDSGYTF.

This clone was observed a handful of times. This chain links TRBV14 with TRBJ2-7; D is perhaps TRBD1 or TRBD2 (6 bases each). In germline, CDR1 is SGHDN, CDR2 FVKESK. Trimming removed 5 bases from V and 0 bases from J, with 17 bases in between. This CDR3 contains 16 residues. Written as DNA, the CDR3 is TGTGCCAGCAGCGAAACCGGGACGGGGGCCTCCTACGAGCAGTACTTC. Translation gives CASSETGTGASYEQYF.